This section outlines one T cell receptor (beta chain) sequence together with its context. This clone's antigen is unknown. As the CDR3 is not closed by the conserved phenylalanine or tryptophan, this likely results from a read error. No DNA is shown, since the ends of the CDR3 on it are uncertain; the CDR3 is the one TCRdb lists. This sample is part of a study of T cell responses to AZD1222 COVID-19 vaccine (dated by TCRdb to the early 2020s). At the level of the whole study: TCR sequencing covered roughly 230 trial participants: 207 given two doses of AZD1222 and approximately 25 given two doses of MenACWY control vaccine. Trial participants were enrolled by age into 18-55, 56-69 and 70-plus year subgroups, with approximately 150, 28 and 58 TCR-sequenced participants respectively. What the work shows at the level of the full study, not this receptor alone: Vaccine-associated CD4 TCRs spanned the whole spike protein, with dominant responses in regions 160-218 and 743-854. The 56-69-year group was small, and its depth increase did not reach significance, likely because of low power. Epitopes outside the regions mutated in the B.1.351 and B.1.1.7 variants were reportedly recognized by nearly half of the unique spike-specific TCRs. Conclusions about previously exposed vaccinees are limited, since just a handful of AZD1222 recipients were seropositive for SARS-CoV-2 at baseline. After two AZD1222 doses, both the breadth and the depth of spike-specific TCRs were significantly higher than at day 0 and than in MenACWY recipients. Most participants were white British and females outnumbered males, and the authors suggested that clonal diversity may have been underestimated. Because no day 14 peak-response samples were available, the repertoires could be characterized only after the peak T cell response.

The CDR3 regions of human TCRbeta chains were analyzed by immunosequencing. The authors processed their data as follows. Repertoire TCRs were matched against a reference library of SARS-CoV-2-specific TCRs generated with the MIRA antigen-specificity platform. Breadth meant the fraction of unique TCRs that were SARS-CoV-2-associated, whereas depth meant the fraction of total T cells that were SARS-CoV-2-associated. Using the MIRA data, each spike-specific TCR was assigned both to the spike region to which the TCR was reactive and to a CD4 or CD8 class. Log10-transformed breadth and depth values were compared by one-way ANOVA with Sidak's multiple comparisons tests. TCRdb took over this immuneACCESS table, retaining in-frame rearrangements with V and J assigned. Such tables are incomplete; in checked studies, under half of the missing clones stem from an unresolved V gene, and the remainder is unexplained. From that table come the V and J calls and clone size; the DNA was used to work out D and trimming. Here the sample has tens of thousands of clones; roughly 88% occur a single time. The ten largest clones represent about 12% of the sample.

Reading the germline V gene gives CDR1 SGHTA and CDR2 FQGTGA. The CDR3 is made up of 9 amino acids, end residues included. The time point label of this sample denotes: about 28 days (+/-7) after the second vaccine dose. AZD1222 recipients given second doses at about 4 weeks or at about 12 weeks were pooled, since spike-specific TCR depth and breadth were not found to differ between the two schedules. Vaccinee samples were obtained from the UK trials COV001 and COV002, which included a single-blind randomized controlled phase 2/3 trial of AZD1222 (ChAdOx1 nCoV-19) in healthy adults. For TCRbeta chain sequencing, PBMC samples were collected from trial participants at day 0 and at day 28 after the second dose.

The sequence joins TRBV7-3 to TRBJ1-1. The sample in question was peripheral blood, obtained 28 days after the second AZD1222 dose. This TCR came from an adult who received the AZD1222 COVID-19 vaccine. The CDR3 reads CASSFNQRL.